The 3 T cell receptor beta chains reported below all come from one sample, sequenced in a study of blood T cell repertoires in COVID-19. TCRdb's copy holds only in-frame clones and misses some; the assay was immunoSEQ multiplex PCR. The data contain approximately 200,000 clones, around 94% of them singletons. Sequenced input: peripheral blood. These receptors were obtained from a man aged 25-45 years with COVID-19, enrolled during active disease.

The CDR3 protein is CASSLPGYEQYF. DNA of the CDR3: TGTGCCAGCAGTTTGCCCGGCTACGAGCAGTACTTC. V usage is TRBV28 and J usage is TRBJ2-7; no clear D. Germline lookup yields CDR1 MDHEN and CDR2 SYDVKM. V lost 3 bases to trimming and J lost 3 bases, with 6 bases between them. The CDR3 is made up of 12 amino acids.

A word on this clone: The same CDR3 arises from other DNA sequences in this sample as well. The rearrangement uses TRBV7-3 and TRBJ2-3; maybe TRBD2 (5 bases). The CDR3 has 14 amino acids. The germline CDR1 and CDR2 sequences are SGHTA and FQGTGA. The V end lost 4 bases, the J end lost 2 bases, and 10 bases lay between the germline ends. CDR3: CASSSGLSTDTQYF. As DNA, the CDR3 is TGTGCCAGCAGCTCAGGACTTTCCACAGATACGCAGTATTTT.

This clone was seen a single time. This chain connects TRBV19 to TRBJ2-2; 10 bases align to TRBD1. This CDR3 contains 15 residues. Trimming at V came to 7 bases and at J to 5 bases, leaving 7 bases not matched to a gene. The germline V gene has CDR1 LNHDA and CDR2 SQIVND (reference sequence). CDR3 nucleotide sequence: TGTGCCAGTACTACCGGGACAGGGGAAACCGGGGAGCTGTTTTTT. Translated: CASTTGTGETGELFF.